These 26 T cell receptor beta chains share one sample of origin, sequenced in a study of a mutant IDH1 vaccine in newly diagnosed glioma. TCRdb's table, derived via immunoSEQ multiplex PCR, lists solely in-frame clones and lacks some. The sample has about 88,000 clones; more than 65% are singletons. Noted time point: baseline, week 1 (first vaccination visit). The treatment denotes: pre-vaccination baseline after standard-of-care therapy. The sample in question was PBMCs, obtained from a glioma patient treated with radiotherapy, temozolomide or both. The receptors originated from a man between 35 and 55 years old with glioma. Some clones in this sample may be carry-over from other donors' samples.

The chain recombines TRBV6-6 with TRBJ1-3; D ambiguous. CDR3 size: 13 residues. Germline V lookup: CDR1 MNHNY, CDR2 SVGAGI (reference sequence). V was trimmed by 8 bases and J by 6 bases, leaving 14 bases between them. The CDR3 spells CASGLAGENTIYF. The CDR3 region has the DNA TGTGCCAGCGGATTGGCGGGAGAAAACACCATATATTTT.

The V gene is TRBV7-9, the J gene TRBJ2-3; D unclear. V was trimmed by 5 bases and J by 0 bases, leaving 3 bases between them. This CDR3 is built from 12 residues. CDR1 and CDR2 from the germline V gene are SEHNR and FQNEAQ (reference sequence). CDR3 bases: TGTGCCAGCAGCCCGAGCACAGATACGCAGTATTTT. It translates to CASSPSTDTQYF.

V is TRBV5-1 and J is TRBJ1-5; no clear D. The CDR3 length is 15 residues. Trimming stripped 7 bases from V and 2 bases from J, with 16 bases between. Germline CDR1 is SGHRS and CDR2 is YFSETQ. The CDR3 region has the DNA TGCGCCAGCCGCCCCGGAACAACTGGCAATCAGCCCCAGCATTTT. This encodes CASRPGTTGNQPQHF.

The chain has TRBV5-6 and TRBJ1-1, with a tentative D call TRBD1 (5 bases). This CDR3 has 16 residues. V was trimmed by 3 bases and J by 0 bases, leaving 15 bases between them. Germline V gene data show CDR1 as SGHDT and CDR2 as YYEEEE. This CDR3 is CASSYYRGGVNTEAFF. The CDR3 DNA sequence: TGTGCCAGCAGCTATTACCGCGGGGGGGTGAACACTGAAGCTTTCTTT.

DNA for the CDR3: TGCGCCAGCAGCCAAGGGGGGTTTCGCGAGCAGTACTTC. This gives the protein CASSQGGFREQYF. The V call is TRBV4-1, the J call TRBJ2-7; TRBD1 or TRBD2 may be the D gene (5 bases each). Germline V gives CDR1 MGHRA, CDR2 YSYEKL. There are 13 residues in the CDR3. V lost 1 base, J lost 6 bases, and 10 bases lay in between.

CDR3 loop: CASSGRQGAGGANVLTF. DNA of the CDR3: TGTGCCAGCAGTGGTCGGCAGGGGGCAGGTGGGGCCAACGTCCTGACTTTC. The J gene is TRBJ2-6, the V gene TRBV2; TRBD1 agrees at 8 bases. The CDR3 loop spans 17 amino acids. The junction had 8 bases not matched to a gene; V was cut back by 4 bases and J by 3 bases. Looked up from germline, CDR1 is SNHLY and CDR2 is FYNNEI.

The chain links TRBV4-2 to TRBJ1-5; no firm D call. Trimming pared 0 bases from V and 3 bases from J, leaving 3 bases between. Germline-derived CDR1 and CDR2 are LGHNA and YNFKEQ. The length of the CDR3 is 13 residues. In DNA, the CDR3 is TGTGCCAGCAGCCAAGATGACAATCAGCCCCAGCATTTT. This sequence encodes CASSQDDNQPQHF.

A few counts support this clone. The gene calls are TRBV30 and TRBJ2-7; weak D call: TRBD1 (5 bases). Germline CDR1 and CDR2: GTSNPN and SVGIG (reference sequence). The CDR3 has 13 residues. Trimming stripped 4 bases from V and 8 bases from J, with 18 bases between. The CDR3 here is CAWMRDRPLKQYF. In nucleotides, the CDR3 is TGTGCCTGGATGCGCGACAGACCCCTAAAGCAGTACTTC.

This chain uses TRBV10-3 with TRBJ2-2, with D hard to call. V lost 3 bases and J 7 bases, leaving 9 bases between the germline ends. CDR1 and CDR2 from the germline V gene are ENHRY and SYGVKD. The CDR3 is 13 amino acids. CDR3 loop: CAISDRDGGELFF. The CDR3 DNA reads as TGTGCCATCAGTGATCGCGACGGCGGGGAGCTGTTTTTT.

This clone has just one count. V is TRBV20-1 and J is TRBJ2-5, with D hard to call. The CDR3 is made up of 11 amino acids. V lost 2 bases to trimming and J lost 4 bases, with 5 bases between them. The germline V gene has CDR1 DFQATT and CDR2 SNEGSKA (reference sequence). The CDR3 spells CSARNGETQYF. CDR3 DNA sequence: TGCAGTGCTAGAAATGGAGAGACCCAGTACTTC.

V usage is TRBV6-5 and J usage is TRBJ1-1; 7 bases fit TRBD1. V dropped 8 bases and J dropped 6; count of bases not matched to a gene: 9. Germline loops: CDR1 MNHEY, CDR2 SVGAGI. This CDR3 spans 13 amino acids. CDR3 sequence (DNA): TGTGCCAGCGGGGGGGCGACAGGGTCTGAAGCTTTCTTT. This codes for CASGGATGSEAFF.

This rearrangement joins TRBV9 to TRBJ1-3; D is undetermined. The CDR3 has 14 residues. The V end lost 5 bases, the J end lost 0 bases, and 9 bases lay between the germline ends. Germline values: CDR1 SGDLS, CDR2 YYNGEE. The CDR3 region has the DNA TGTGCCAGCAGAAGGACGGGCTCTGGAAACACCATATATTTT. Translating gives CASRRTGSGNTIYF.

The rearrangement links TRBV6-5 to TRBJ2-5, with unresolved D. The CDR3 has 14 residues. CDR1 MNHEY and CDR2 SVGAGI come from the germline V gene. Trimming took off 0 bases at V and 5 bases at J, with 10 bases between the two ends. CDR3: CASSYSGPTETQYF. CDR3 in DNA: TGTGCCAGCAGTTACTCGGGCCCTACGGAGACCCAGTACTTC.

The chain uses TRBV2 and TRBJ2-3; possibly TRBD1 for D (6 bases). This CDR3 is built from 15 residues. From germline, CDR1 is SNHLY and CDR2 FYNNEI. Deletions cut 4 bases from V and 3 bases from J, with 14 bases between. The CDR3 region is CASSVEGVRTDTQYF. The DNA of the CDR3 is TGTGCCAGCAGTGTTGAGGGGGTAAGGACAGATACGCAGTATTTT.

The chain is built from TRBV6-1 and TRBJ1-4; D remains ambiguous. The CDR3 is 14 amino acids. V lost 8 bases and J lost 5, with 15 bases in between. Looked up from germline, CDR1 is MNHNS and CDR2 is SASEGT. The CDR3, as DNA: TGTGCCAGCCGCTCGGACGGGTCGAATGAAAAACTGTTTTTT. Translation: CASRSDGSNEKLFF.

This rearrangement joins TRBV19 to TRBJ1-1; no firm D call. CDR3 length equals 14 residues. Germline-derived CDR1 and CDR2 are LNHDA and SQIVND (reference sequence). With 5 bases removed from V and 0 bases from J, the gap between germline ends came to 10 bases. CDR3 coding DNA: TGTGCCAGTAGTTTCGACCGGCTGAACACTGAAGCTTTCTTT. Residues: CASSFDRLNTEAFF.

As DNA, the CDR3 is TGTGCCAGCAGCTTGAGTCACGGCCGCACAGATACGCAGTATTTT. Amino acids: CASSLSHGRTDTQYF. V is TRBV5-4 and J is TRBJ2-3; no clear D gene. Germline CDR1 is SGHNT and CDR2 is YYREEE (reference sequence). V shed 1 base and J shed 1 base, with 10 bases lying between them. The CDR3 contains 15 residues.

The chain carries TRBV30 and TRBJ1-1, with D perhaps matching TRBD1 (5 bases). Germline loops: CDR1 GTSNPN, CDR2 SVGIG (reference sequence). V lost 5 bases and J lost 11, with 15 bases in between. This CDR3 comprises 11 residues. This chain's CDR3 is CAWAIWRDAFF. CDR3 DNA sequence: TGTGCCTGGGCCATCTGGAGGGACGCTTTCTTT.

The rearrangement links TRBV14 to TRBJ2-7; D not resolved. CDR3 length equals 12 residues. CDR1 is SGHDN and CDR2 is FVKESK in the germline V gene. The V gene lost 1 base and the J gene lost 4 bases, with 5 bases spanning the gap. CDR3 protein: CASSQGAYEQYF. The CDR3 DNA follows: TGTGCCAGCAGCCAAGGGGCTTACGAGCAGTACTTC.

This chain uses TRBV6-5 with TRBJ2-1; TRBD1 agrees at 9 bases. CDR1 is MNHEY and CDR2 is SVGAGI in the germline V gene. J gave up 6 bases and V 2 bases, and 5 bases lay outside the gene matches. The CDR3 contains 15 residues. This CDR3 is CASSYRGQGRNEQFF. CDR3 nucleotide sequence: TGTGCCAGCAGTTACCGGGGACAGGGACGCAATGAGCAGTTCTTC.

The rearrangement links TRBV20-1 to TRBJ1-4; D unresolved. CDR3 length: 11 amino acids. Germline CDR1 is DFQATT and CDR2 is SNEGSKA (reference sequence). The CDR3 reads CSSPLREKLFF. CDR3 bases: TGCAGCAGTCCATTGCGGGAAAAACTGTTTTTT.

This sequence joins TRBV5-4 and TRBJ2-7, with D possibly TRBD2 on 6 matching bases. CDR3 size: 14 residues. The germline V gene has CDR1 SGHNT and CDR2 YYREEE (reference sequence). Trimming left V 0 bases short and J 2 bases short, with 9 bases between. The CDR3 DNA is TGTGCCAGCAGCTTGGGGGGACTTACCTACGAGCAGTACTTC. Amino acid sequence: CASSLGGLTYEQYF.

In regard to this clone: Compared with germline, one end of the junction differs, possibly owing to a read error. The CDR3 sequence: CAWRDRGLPNTGEPFF. CDR3 DNA: TGTGCCTGGAGGGACAGGGGGTTACCGAACACCGGGGAGCCGTTTTTT. The chain links TRBV30 to TRBJ2-2; 10 bases are shared with TRBD1. The CDR3 is made up of 16 amino acids. Looked up from germline, CDR1 is GTSNPN and CDR2 is SVGIG (reference sequence).

The V call is TRBV2, the J call TRBJ2-1, with unresolved D. The CDR3 is 12 amino acids. V lost 6 bases and J lost 4, with 7 bases in between. Germline V gene lookup returns CDR1 SNHLY and CDR2 FYNNEI. The CDR3 DNA sequence: TGTGCCAGCAGGACTGTTTACAATGAGCAGTTCTTC. It encodes CASRTVYNEQFF.

This clone appeared a single time. This chain joins TRBV15 and TRBJ1-5; TRBD1 might be the D (5 bases). From germline, CDR1 is LNHNV and CDR2 YYDKDF (reference sequence). The CDR3 is made up of 13 amino acids. Deletions cut 5 bases from V and 7 bases from J, with 12 bases between. The CDR3 here is CATSSGGRQPQHF. The DNA of the CDR3 is TGTGCCACCAGCTCCGGGGGTCGACAGCCCCAGCATTTT.

The V and J genes are TRBV10-3 and TRBJ2-7, with D possibly matching TRBD1 (6 bases). Germline-derived CDR1 and CDR2 are ENHRY and SYGVKD. The CDR3 runs to 12 residues. The V end lost 3 bases, the J end lost 8 bases, and 11 bases lay between the germline ends. DNA of the CDR3: TGTGCCATCAGTGAACAGGGACCTCAGCAGTACTTC. This codes for CAISEQGPQQYF.